The entry that follows covers one T cell receptor beta chain sequence. It has no known antigen specificity. No qualities accompany the bases; no much larger clone lies one base away. The sample is drawn from a study of cytomegalovirus exposure and HLA in healthy donors listed by TCRdb under 2017. Context from the whole study: In an earlier analysis of roughly 590 of the donors, 250 to 350 Gb of sequence data and approximately 120 million unique TCR beta sequences from about 190 million T cells were reported. Donor age, sex, ethnicity and CMV serostatus were collected together with the repertoire data. A separate validation cohort of about 110 different subjects was used in addition to the 666-subject first cohort. The study combined high-throughput TCR immunosequencing, statistical association of individual TCRs with disease status, and machine learning to predict cytomegalovirus infection status. Roughly 5 DR-DQ haplotypes were handled as single units for association and clustering because linkage in the cohort was strong. In the later analysis, no new phenotypic data were used to find candidate immune exposures; instead, reliance was placed on TCR beta sequences and their occurrence across donors. A later analysis re-analyzed previously published TCR beta repertoires from about 600 donors and added high-resolution HLA genotyping to study TCR occurrence patterns. Of the 300 to 500 genotyped donors, 81% were placed in the genetic ancestry cluster associated with self-reported Caucasian donors. Class I and class II HLA loci were covered by the typing at four-digit resolution. A later genetic analysis took genome-wide SNP genotypes for about 55% of the 666 donors and used that subset as a discovery cohort. Typing coverage differed by locus: A, B, C, DRB1 and DQB1 were typed in about 620-640 donors, DQA1 in 500 to 550, DPA1 in around 610, and DPB1 in just under 490. The study profiled the T cell repertoires of some 610 subjects by immunosequencing and related them to cytomegalovirus serostatus. On average, around 200,000 unique TCR beta nucleotide sequences were sequenced per donor among fewer than 500 genotyped donors of the cohort, with 15% to 20% of those sequences being non-productive. An early release that covered roughly 600 HLA-typed donors contained approximately 300 gigabases of sequencing data and 80 million or so unique TCR sequences. The aim of the study was to test whether cataloging public T cell receptors could identify signatures of past pathogen exposure. An earlier analysis of 500 to 750 of the donors applied high-throughput TCR beta sequencing to assess whether each TCR beta V gene segment acted as functional or pseudogenic. Every discovery cohort repertoire had been produced on one sequencing platform.

Preparation of the library involved the immunoSEQ multiplex PCR assay. A mixture of 60 forward primers for TCR Vbeta segments and 13 reverse primers for TCR Jbeta segments was used in the multiplex PCR. The CDR3 region of rearranged TCR beta genes was amplified from genomic DNA with a multiplex PCR assay. The Illumina HiSeq System was used to sequence the amplified TCR beta libraries as 87-base-pair reads. The study's processing was this. Across the roughly 670 repertoires, a later analysis counted 75 million to 90 million unique TCR beta chains, around 10 million of which were shared by at least two donors. To remove PCR and sequencing errors, raw reads were error-corrected and collapsed into unique sequences using a nearest-neighbor algorithm that merged closely related sequences. To assign V, D and J gene segments, CDR3 sequences were aligned to IMGT reference sequences. Each retained sequence needed at least a six-nucleotide match to both a V gene segment and a J gene segment. Rearrangements were called productive when the CDR3 lacked stop codons and stayed in frame with V and J; all others were non-productive. Following IMGT convention, CDR3 was defined as the stretch from the second conserved V-encoded cysteine up to the conserved J-encoded phenylalanine. The earlier analysis of approximately 590 of the donors excluded any sequence lacking an unambiguous match to a single V gene segment. An earlier analysis of approximately 590 of the donors called V segments functional above 56.7% productive rearrangements and segregating when the between-donor standard deviation exceeded 5%. A statistical classification framework was developed to diagnose cytomegalovirus status using the catalog of TCR beta chain sequences. In a later analysis, V and J genes were assigned by comparing TCR nucleotide sequences against IMGT/GENE-DB human TR gene sequences. The TCRdist pipeline was used in a later analysis to assign CDR3 sequences and most-parsimonious VDJ recombination scenarios. A later analysis defined each TCR beta chain by its CDR3 amino acid sequence plus V-gene family, and excluded reads lacking a unique V-gene family. A later analysis removed 592 highly shared, low-generation-probability nucleotide sequences to deal with suspected cross-contamination and a sequencing artifact. A later analysis calculated a clonal expansion index for each public chain from normalized within-repertoire ranks of inferred template counts. In a later analysis, generation probabilities were computed using a VDJ recombination model fitted to out-of-frame rearrangements, and the results were checked against IGoR. In a later analysis, TCR-TCR, TCR-HLA and TCR-CMV co-occurrence was scored with hypergeometric tests, and a repertoire-size bias correction was applied to TCR pairs. A later analysis estimated false discovery rates by permuting HLA or CMV assignments 20 times. In a later analysis, co-occurring TCRs were grouped with DBSCAN, and TCRdist sequence similarity was added when clustering was performed within HLA-allele-positive subsets. Repertoires with fewer than 30,000 or more than 120,000 public chains, plus five repertoires with anomalous nucleotide sharing, were excluded from co-occurrence clustering. TCRdb carries this immuneACCESS record with in-frame sequences only. Its versions omit some clonotypes, under half of them owing to an unresolved V gene in the studies checked, with the rest unexplained. From that table come the V and J calls and clone size; the DNA was used to work out D and trimming. The sample contains about 160,000 clones, under 85% of them found a single time. The ten largest account for roughly 1.5% of the sample.

The cohort was made up of roughly 670 healthy bone marrow donors. All cohort members were sampled while nominally healthy, although unrecorded immune exposures were likely present. The donor tested CMV seronegative, placing the donor among the 352 seronegative members of the cohort. Each donor provided a peripheral blood sample, and peripheral blood mononuclear cells were used for TCR beta sequencing. The Qiagen DNeasy Blood Extraction Kit was used to extract genomic DNA from the blood cell samples. Study-wide conclusions, independent of this receptor: Linkage disequilibrium might explain the correlated functional status among segregating V segments, but an unknown experimental factor could not be ruled out. V-gene and J-gene trimming of TCR beta chains was associated with a missense DCLRE1C variant in a later genetic analysis, and the association was replicated in an independent cohort. The authors suggested that the approach could potentially be generalized to other disease states and immunological phenotypes. Presence/absence analyses assumed roughly uniform sequencing depth across donors, an assumption that may not hold. The cohort was sequenced for TCR beta chains only, and without alpha or paired-chain data the features that could be detected were limited. CMV serostatus was the only immune exposure information available for the cohort. The earlier analysis of fewer than 750 of the donors excluded approximately 17 rarely observed V segments, including chromosome 9 orphons, because counts were too low. A few of the identified cytomegalovirus-associated TCR beta chains were confirmed in vitro to be specific for cytomegalovirus antigens. When HLA alleles, especially DR and DQ, strongly co-occurred, attributing TCR associations to individual alleles was difficult. In a later analysis, TCR association rates were found to vary across HLA loci, with the most associated TCRs seen for DRB1 alleles and the fewest for HLA-C alleles. In an earlier analysis of 587 of the donors, most TCR beta V segments appeared in productive rearrangements about 87% or about 30% of the time, broadly matching IMGT annotations. Some IMGT-functional V segments, including TRBV6-2 and TRBV6-3, could not be told apart with the 87-base-pair reads, so those segments were excluded. A cluster of highly shared sequence variants was judged likely to be a technical artifact of the sequencing pipeline. Most TCR sequences were observed very rarely across donors, whereas some public TCRs were present in many individuals. A later analysis reported that several top co-occurrence clusters appeared linked to parvovirus B19, influenza, CMV and Epstein-Barr virus. Because HLA typing was unavailable for some donors at each locus, only the typed subset was used in association tests. A later analysis found that most CMV-associated TCR beta chains appeared HLA-restricted, with HLA associations seemingly driven largely by CMV exposure. In the study, about 150 TCR beta chains were listed as associated with cytomegalovirus. A later analysis found that HLA-associated TCR beta chains were more clonally expanded and had lower generation probabilities than equally common non-associated chains. In a later genetic analysis, fewer N-insertions in productive TCRs were reported among donors in an Asian-associated ancestry cluster than the roughly 700-donor mean. The classifier was reported to diagnose cytomegalovirus status with high specificity and sensitivity in both the original cohort and the validation cohort. A further reported finding was that TCR beta sequences accurately predicted the HLA-A and HLA-B alleles for most subjects in the first cohort. A later analysis associated 15,000 to 20,000 TCR beta sequences with specific HLA alleles at a false discovery rate of 0.05.

Inclusive of the bounding cysteine and phenylalanine, the CDR3 is 13 residues long. The kept DNA is CDR3 alone, 39 bases in frame from the first base. CDR1 and CDR2 are drawn from the germline V gene: SGHAT, FQNNGV. The receptor was isolated from a young woman in good health and CMV-seronegative. Sequencing input: PBMCs. The rearrangement joined TRBV11-2 to TRBJ2-5, with the D gene not confidently named. With the DNA end fitting TRBJ2-7 better, the J assignment may be wrong. The bases read TGTGCCAGCAGCTTAGGCGCGGCCTACGAGCAGTACTTC. Its protein product is CASSLGAAYEQYF.